A single sample is the source of the 3 T cell receptor beta chains below, sequenced in a study of blood T cell repertoires in COVID-19. This table comes from immunoSEQ multiplex PCR, and its TCRdb copy is limited to in-frame clones, with some not included. The table records some 270,000 clones, about four fifths of them present only once. Material: peripheral blood. The receptors come from a woman aged 40 to 50 who had recovered from COVID-19.

The gene calls are TRBV5-1 and TRBJ2-5, with a possible D match to TRBD2 (5 bases). The CDR3 spans 14 residues. The V end was cut by 2 bases, the J end by 2 bases, with 10 bases between. CDR1 is SGHRS, CDR2 YFSETQ, per germline. The DNA of the CDR3 is TGCGCCAGCAGCTTTCCTAGCCTACAAGAGACCCAGTACTTC. It translates to CASSFPSLQETQYF.

The chain combines TRBV5-1 with TRBJ2-7; tentatively, D is TRBD1 (5 bases). Germline V gene lookup returns CDR1 SGHRS and CDR2 YFSETQ. This CDR3 comprises 15 residues. Trimming stripped 0 bases from V and 5 bases from J, with 15 bases between. CDR3 in DNA: TGCGCCAGCAGCTTGGCCGAAAGAAAGGGGCACGAGCAGTACTTC. This gives the protein CASSLAERKGHEQYF.

Turning to this clone: The same CDR3 also results from other DNA sequences found in this sample. The gene calls are TRBV15 and TRBJ1-6, with unresolved D. This CDR3 region has 15 residues. The ends were cut back, 5 bases at V and 1 base at J, with 9 bases in the middle. Germline values: CDR1 LNHNV, CDR2 YYDKDF (reference sequence). The CDR3 sequence is CATSPRGSYNSPLHF. CDR3 nucleotide sequence: TGTGCCACCAGCCCCCGAGGTTCCTATAATTCACCCCTCCACTTT.